Below are 5 T cell receptor beta chains sequenced from a single sample in a study of blood T cell repertoires in COVID-19. Some clones are missing from TCRdb's copy, which holds only in-frame ones; the method was immunoSEQ multiplex PCR. The sample carries approximately 280,000 clones, approximately 83% recorded once. The sample was peripheral blood. These receptors originate from a woman aged 25 to 39 who had recovered from COVID-19.

The chain carries TRBV11-2 and TRBJ2-5; the match to TRBD2 covers 16 bases. Trimming cost V 6 bases and J 7 bases; bases outside gene matches: 14. This CDR3 contains 18 residues. Germline lookup yields CDR1 SGHAT and CDR2 FQNNGV. CDR3 DNA: TGTGCCAGCAGTCTAGTGGTTGCCGGGACTAGCGGGGGGGGGACCCAGTACTTC. This sequence encodes CASSLVVAGTSGGGTQYF.

The rearrangement joins TRBV9 to TRBJ2-3; 13 positions match TRBD2. The CDR3 runs to 23 residues. V gave up 0 bases and J gave up 6 bases; unmatched junction bases: 25. The V gene's germline CDR1 is SGDLS and CDR2 YYNGEE. The DNA of the CDR3 is TGTGCCAGCAGCGTAGGTGGTTTTGGACTAGCGGGAGCTTACGTGACACAAATGGATACGCAGTATTTT. Translated: CASSVGGFGLAGAYVTQMDTQYF.

This chain's CDR3 is CASSQALRLGGNSPLHF. CDR3 nucleotide sequence: TGTGCCAGCAGCCAAGCATTACGGTTAGGAGGGAATTCACCCCTCCACTTT. The genes are TRBV4-2 and TRBJ1-6; D not certain. This CDR3 has 17 residues. V was trimmed by 1 base and J by 7 bases, leaving 17 bases between them. Germline CDR1 is LGHNA and CDR2 is YNFKEQ.

This clone appeared a few times. The V call is TRBV5-6, the J call TRBJ1-5; D uncertain. The germline V and J ends were trimmed by 2 bases and 7 bases, with 19 bases remaining between them. The CDR3 length is 16 residues. Per germline, CDR1 SGHDT and CDR2 YYEEEE. Here the CDR3 reads CASSFSAAPSGQPQHF. The CDR3 region has the DNA TGTGCCAGCAGCTTTTCTGCCGCCCCCTCCGGGCAGCCCCAGCATTTT.

The gene calls are TRBV4-3 and TRBJ2-1; D is uncertain. The CDR3 loop spans 13 amino acids. Trimming removed 3 bases from V and 1 base from J, with 4 bases in between. The germline gives CDR1 LGHNA, CDR2 YSLEER. CDR3 DNA sequence: TGCGCCAGCAGCCATGCGTCCTACAATGAGCAGTTCTTC. Encoded protein: CASSHASYNEQFF.